The 24 T cell receptor beta chains in this list originate from one sample, sequenced in a study of T cells in Graves' hyperthyroidism and ophthalmopathy. RNA transcripts provided the source from which TCR beta CDR3 regions were amplified. With the HTBI primer set, the TCR CDR3 went through a first round of RT-PCR. TCRdb analysed the multiplex PCR reads with MiXCR anew, one entry per CDR3 protein. The sample lists 620,000 or so distinct CDR3 sequences; about 15% were seen once. The sequenced sample was blood. Receptor source: a woman in her forties or fifties with Graves' ophthalmopathy.

Ten or more counts support this clonotype. This chain links TRBV6-2 or TRBV6-3 with TRBJ1-5; D uncertain. V was pared by 5 bases and J by 8 bases, with 10 bases between. The germline V gene encodes CDR1 MNHEY and CDR2 SVGEGT. This CDR3 comprises 12 residues. The CDR3: CASSARGKPQHF. The CDR3 DNA reads as TGTGCCAGCAGTGCTCGTGGGAAGCCCCAGCATTTT.

This clonotype was counted between two and nine times. The V and J genes are TRBV4-2 and TRBJ2-3; a possible D gene is TRBD2 (6 bases). Germline CDR1 is LGHNA and CDR2 is YNFKEQ. V was clipped by 0 bases and J by 6 bases, with 13 bases between them. The CDR3 sequence is 15 residues long. The CDR3 spells CASSQESQGGDTQYF. The CDR3 coding sequence is TGTGCCAGCAGCCAAGAAAGTCAAGGAGGGGATACGCAGTATTTT.

Here the CDR3 reads CSAPQLAGLSYNEQFF. The CDR3 DNA reads TGCAGTGCTCCTCAGCTAGCGGGACTCAGCTACAATGAGCAGTTCTTC. The J gene is TRBJ2-1, the V gene TRBV20-1, with 9 bases aligning to TRBD2. Germline trimming cut 5 bases from V and 3 bases from J; bases unmatched to any gene: 11. This CDR3 region has 16 residues. Germline assignment: CDR1 DFQATT and CDR2 SNEGSKA (reference sequence).

This clonotype was counted many times. The chain is built from TRBV20-1 and TRBJ2-7; 10 positions agree with TRBD2. Looked up from germline, CDR1 is DFQATT and CDR2 is SNEGSKA (reference sequence). This CDR3 comprises 16 residues. The ends lost 2 bases at V and 0 bases at J; junction bases unmatched: 7. CDR3 bases: TGCAGTGCTAGATCCCGATCTAGCGGGAGCTCCTACGAGCAGTACTTC. Translation gives CSARSRSSGSSYEQYF.

Notes on this clonotype: This sequence may be a read error, since a much larger clone differs from it by one base. This chain links TRBV12-3 or TRBV12-4 with TRBJ2-4; the match to TRBD2 covers 9 bases. Trimming removed 2 bases from V and 3 bases from J; junction bases left unmatched: 5. The CDR3 contains 16 residues. CDR3 in DNA: TGTGCCAGCAGTTTAAGGACTAGCGAATACAAAAACATTCAGTACTTC. Amino acid sequence: CASSLRTSEYKNIQYF.

This clonotype occurred many times. The chain uses TRBV7-9 and TRBJ2-5; D possibly corresponds to TRBD2 (7 bases). Trimming took 2 bases from V and 5 from J, leaving 15 bases between them. The CDR3 is 15 residues long. Germline CDR1 SEHNR, CDR2 FQNEAQ (reference sequence). The CDR3 bases are TGTGCCAGCAGCTTAACCTTGGGAGGGGGTGAGACCCAGTACTTC. This encodes CASSLTLGGGETQYF.

This clonotype was observed many times. The chain recombines TRBV12-3 or TRBV12-4 with TRBJ2-2; tentatively, D is TRBD2 (6 bases). The CDR3 runs to 14 residues. V was clipped by 5 bases and J by 3 bases, with 10 bases between them. For the CDR3, the DNA is TGTGCCAGCAGTCCCCGGGGGTACACCGGGGAGCTGTTTTTT. Translating it yields CASSPRGYTGELFF.

The chain carries TRBV20-1 and TRBJ2-7, with a possible D match to TRBD2 (6 bases). V shed 3 bases and J shed 5 bases, with 11 bases lying between them. This CDR3 is 12 amino acids long. The germline V gene encodes CDR1 DFQATT and CDR2 SNEGSKA (reference sequence). CDR3: CSARETRDEQYF. As DNA, the CDR3 is TGCAGTGCTAGGGAGACTAGGGACGAGCAGTACTTC.

This clonotype was found many times. V and J are TRBV7-2 and TRBJ1-5; weak D call: TRBD1 (5 bases). Trimming left V 5 bases short and J 13 bases short, with 18 bases between. The CDR3 runs to 13 residues. Germline V gene lookup returns CDR1 SGHTA and CDR2 FQGNSA. The CDR3, as DNA: TGTGCCAGCAGCCGAGCGGGGTCAGGGTCTCAGCATTTT. It codes for CASSRAGSGSQHF.

V usage is TRBV27 and J usage is TRBJ2-5; 9 bases agree with TRBD2. J lost 5 bases, V lost 2 bases, and 6 bases had no gene match. The CDR3 runs to 15 residues. The germline gives CDR1 MNHEY, CDR2 SMNVEV (reference sequence). This CDR3 is CASSLAGGPWETQYF. The CDR3 DNA follows: TGTGCCAGCAGTTTAGCGGGAGGGCCATGGGAGACCCAGTACTTC.

This clonotype was counted ten times or more. The chain carries TRBV20-1 and TRBJ2-1; D not certain. Trimming cost V 4 bases and J 6 bases, with 13 bases left between them. The CDR3 covers 13 residues. Per the germline V gene, CDR1 is DFQATT and CDR2 is SNEGSKA (reference sequence). CDR3 coding DNA: TGCAGTGCTACGAGGAACGTGGTCAATGAGCAGTTCTTC. Protein product: CSATRNVVNEQFF.

Many counts were recorded for this clonotype. The chain has TRBV6-1 and TRBJ2-5; D is perhaps TRBD1 or TRBD2 (6 bases each). Germline CDR1 MNHNS, CDR2 SASEGT. The CDR3 loop spans 14 amino acids. V was trimmed by 6 bases and J by 4 bases, leaving 15 bases between them. In DNA form, the CDR3 reads TGTGCCAGCAGAAGGGTGGGGGGCGTAGAGACCCAGTACTTC. It yields the protein CASRRVGGVETQYF.

The V and J genes are TRBV7-9 and TRBJ1-4; D is unclear. Germline V gene data show CDR1 as SEHNR and CDR2 as FQNEAQ (reference sequence). The V and J ends lost 8 bases and 8 bases respectively, with 12 bases between them. The CDR3 runs to 12 residues. The DNA for the CDR3 is TGTGCCAGCGGAATGGGGAGGGAAAAACTGTTTTTT. It encodes CASGMGREKLFF.

This clonotype was recorded many times. J is TRBJ2-2 and V is TRBV30; 7 nucleotides align to TRBD2. J lost 6 bases, V lost 4 bases, and 5 bases had no gene match. CDR1 and CDR2 from the germline V gene are GTSNPN and SVGIG (reference sequence). The CDR3 runs to 13 residues. CDR3 residues: CAWIGGSSGELFF. CDR3 nucleotide sequence: TGTGCCTGGATTGGCGGGAGTTCCGGGGAGCTGTTTTTT. The full variable domain, its missing parts supplied by reference TRBV30 and TRBJ2-2, is SQTIHQWPATLVQPVGSPLSLECTVEGTSNPNLYWYRQAAGRGLQLLFYSVGIGQISSEVPQNLSASRPQDRQFILSSKKLLLSDSGFYLCAWIGGSSGELFFGEGSRLTVL.

Turning to this clonotype: A much larger clone lies a single base off, so this may be a read error. The DNA is left out, because the CDR3 cannot be placed on it with certainty; the CDR3 is given as TCRdb lists it. The chain links TRBV10-3 to TRBJ2-2; the table's D call TRBD1 went unverified against the DNA. From its first to its last residue, the CDR3 has 17 amino acids. CDR1 is ENHRY and CDR2 is SYGVKD in the germline V gene. The CDR3 is CVISNRDRDFGAGELFF.

This clonotype turned up a few times. The rearrangement joins TRBV9 to TRBJ2-7; TRBD2 matches at 8 bases. The CDR3 totals 14 residues. V was clipped by 3 bases and J by 6 bases; unmatched bases: 8. The germline CDR1 and CDR2 sequences are SGDLS and YYNGEE. CDR3 region: CASSASGSAFEQYF. The CDR3 DNA reads TGTGCCAGCAGCGCGAGCGGGAGTGCCTTCGAGCAGTACTTC. The whole variable domain, filled in from reference TRBV9 and TRBJ2-7, reads DSGVTQTPKHLITATGQRVTLRCSPRSGDLSVYWYQQSLDQGLQFLIQYYNGEERAKGNILERFSAQQFPDLHSELNLSSLELGDSALYFCASSASGSAFEQYFGPGTRLTVT.

This clonotype was observed many times. This chain connects TRBV5-6 to TRBJ2-3, with 11 bases matching TRBD2. CDR3 length: 16 residues. The germline V gene has CDR1 SGHDT and CDR2 YYEEEE. Trimming removed 4 bases from V and 3 bases from J; junction bases left unmatched: 7. As DNA, the CDR3 is TGTGCCAGCAGCCGAAGACTAGCGGGGAATACAGATACGCAGTATTTT. It codes for CASSRRLAGNTDTQYF. Full variable domain (outside the CDR3, taken from reference TRBV5-6 and TRBJ2-3): DAGVTQSPTHLIKTRGQQVTLRCSPKSGHDTVSWYQQALGQGPQFIFQYYEEEERQRGNFPDRFSGHQFPNYSSELNVNALLLGDSALYLCASSRRLAGNTDTQYFGPGTRLTVL.

This clonotype was counted many times. V gene TRBV7-2 combines with J gene TRBJ2-7; D is possibly TRBD2 (6 bases). The V and J ends lost 5 bases and 1 base respectively, with 15 bases between them. Germline CDR1 and CDR2: SGHTA and FQGNSA. This CDR3 has 15 residues. The chain's CDR3 is CASSGQGDWSYEQYF. DNA for the CDR3: TGTGCCAGCAGCGGACAAGGGGACTGGTCCTACGAGCAGTACTTC.

This clonotype occurred many times. This chain joins TRBV7-2 and TRBJ2-2; D not certain. Trimming stripped 5 bases from V and 1 base from J, with 11 bases between. The germline V gene encodes CDR1 SGHTA and CDR2 FQGNSA. The CDR3 is 15 residues long. CDR3 region: CASSPRIRNTGELFF. The CDR3 bases are TGTGCCAGCAGCCCACGGATTCGGAACACCGGGGAGCTGTTTTTT.

This clonotype has a count of ten or more. V and J are TRBV9 and TRBJ2-7; 8 nucleotides match TRBD2. The germline gives CDR1 SGDLS, CDR2 YYNGEE. Trimming removed 0 bases from V and 2 bases from J; junction bases left unmatched: 4. This CDR3 spans 15 amino acids. CDR3 region: CASSVEAGGTYEQYF. The CDR3 nucleotides read TGTGCCAGCAGCGTAGAGGCGGGAGGAACCTACGAGCAGTACTTC.

Written as DNA, the CDR3 is TGTGCCTGGAGTAGTCAGACCACCGGGGAGCTGTTTTTT. Its protein is CAWSSQTTGELFF. This rearrangement joins TRBV30 to TRBJ2-2; D is ambiguous. Germline lookup yields CDR1 GTSNPN and CDR2 SVGIG (reference sequence). V shed 2 bases and J shed 4 bases, with 8 bases lying between them. There are 13 residues in the CDR3.

The sample holds many counts of this clonotype. This sequence joins TRBV7-6 and TRBJ2-1; D unclear. The V and J ends lost 1 base and 10 bases respectively, with 8 bases between them. Germline CDR1 is SGHVS and CDR2 is FNYEAQ. This CDR3 region has 12 residues. CDR3 sequence reads: CASSLVVGEQFF. The CDR3, as DNA: TGTGCCAGCAGCTTAGTGGTCGGAGAGCAGTTCTTC.

CDR3 region: CASARGGSYNEQFF. In DNA, the CDR3 is TGTGCCAGCGCGCGGGGCGGGTCCTACAATGAGCAGTTCTTC. The V and J genes are TRBV2 and TRBJ2-1; possibly TRBD2 for D (6 bases). Per the germline V gene, CDR1 is SNHLY and CDR2 is FYNNEI. The V gene lost 8 bases and the J gene lost 1 base, with 12 bases spanning the gap. There are 14 residues in the CDR3. Full variable domain (missing parts from reference TRBV2 and TRBJ2-1): EPEVTQTPSHQVTQMGQEVILRCVPISNHLYFYWYRQILGQKVEFLVSFYNNEISEKSEIFDDQFSVERPDGSNFTLKIRSTKLEDSAMYFCASARGGSYNEQFFGPGTRLTVL.

This chain links TRBV27 with TRBJ1-2; D gene unclear. CDR1 is MNHEY, CDR2 SMNVEV, per germline (reference sequence). V was clipped by 4 bases and J by 7 bases, with 13 bases between them. The CDR3 is 13 amino acids. The CDR3 nucleotides read TGTGCCAGCAGTTACGGACCCGGTTTTGGCTACACCTTC. Its translation is CASSYGPGFGYTF.